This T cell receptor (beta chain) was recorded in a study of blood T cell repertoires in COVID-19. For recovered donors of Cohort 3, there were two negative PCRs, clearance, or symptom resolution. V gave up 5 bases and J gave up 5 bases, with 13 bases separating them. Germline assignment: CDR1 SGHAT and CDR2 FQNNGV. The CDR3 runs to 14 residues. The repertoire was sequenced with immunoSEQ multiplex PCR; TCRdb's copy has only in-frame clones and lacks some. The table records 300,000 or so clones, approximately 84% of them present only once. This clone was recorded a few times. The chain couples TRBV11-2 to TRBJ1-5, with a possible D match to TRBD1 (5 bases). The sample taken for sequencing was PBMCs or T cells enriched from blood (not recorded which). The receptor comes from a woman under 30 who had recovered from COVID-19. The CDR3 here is CASSQRQMDQPQHF. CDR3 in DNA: TGTGCCAGCAGCCAGAGACAGATGGATCAGCCCCAGCATTTT.